This TCR beta chain originates from a study of T cells in Graves' hyperthyroidism and ophthalmopathy. Overall study: Peripheral blood was taken when the disease was first diagnosed, before any treatment began.

Trimming took 1 base from V and 2 from J, leaving 5 bases between them. The CDR3 spans 13 residues. General observations from the study: Blood also held most thyroid clonotypes expanded beyond 0.001. The model anticipated ophthalmopathy a median about 7.1 months pre-onset.

Amplified TCR beta CDR3 regions came from RNA transcripts. Researchers ran a first-round RT-PCR on the TCR CDR3 using the HTBI primer set. TCRdb reprocessed the multiplex PCR reads via MiXCR and lists one record per CDR3 protein. The table has about 480,000 distinct CDR3 sequences, about 20% seen once. Pregnant or lactating patients were excluded, as were those with uncontrolled infection or other autoimmune disease. At least ten counts were recorded for this clonotype. Antigen: not known. Sample: blood. The source of this sequence is a woman in her 70s with Graves' ophthalmopathy. The chain joins TRBV12-3 or TRBV12-4 to TRBJ1-1; D call uncertain. CDR3 sequence (DNA): TGTGCCAGCAGTTTAGGGATAAACACTGAAGCTTTCTTT. Translating gives CASSLGINTEAFF.